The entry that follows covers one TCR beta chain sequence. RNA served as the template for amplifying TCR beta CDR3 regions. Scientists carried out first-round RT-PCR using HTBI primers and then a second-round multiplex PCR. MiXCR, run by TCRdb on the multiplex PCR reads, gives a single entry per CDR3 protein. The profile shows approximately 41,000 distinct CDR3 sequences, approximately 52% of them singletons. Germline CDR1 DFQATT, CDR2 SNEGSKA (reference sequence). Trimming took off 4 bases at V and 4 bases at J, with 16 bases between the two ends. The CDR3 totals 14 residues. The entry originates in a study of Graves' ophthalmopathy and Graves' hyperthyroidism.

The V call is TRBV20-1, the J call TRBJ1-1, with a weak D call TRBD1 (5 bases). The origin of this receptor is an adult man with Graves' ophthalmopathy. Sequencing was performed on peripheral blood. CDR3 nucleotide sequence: TGCAGTGCTACCCGGGGGACGGAGGCCACTGAAGCTTTCTTT. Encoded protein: CSATRGTEATEAFF.